This T cell receptor (beta chain) was recorded in a study of shared clonotypes between healthy human individuals. All of the donors resided in Nashville, Tennessee, and each was a Caucasian adult. Deep-level settings were used for running the assay. This table comes from immunoSEQ multiplex PCR, and its TCRdb copy is limited to in-frame clones, with some not included. The profile shows over 2 million clones, 85% to 95% of them singletons. Germline V CDR1 and CDR2: MGHRA, YSYEKL. This CDR3 comprises 16 residues. J was trimmed by 4 bases and V by 3 bases; bases with no gene match: 9. The specimen was naive CD4+ T cells from PBMCs. As to subset: CD45RA+ positively selected. V and J are TRBV4-1 and TRBJ2-7; 10 positions match TRBD2. The receptor comes from a man aged 18 to 29 in good health. Some clones in this sample may be carry-over from other donors' samples. The CDR3 DNA reads as TGCGCCAGCAGCCACCCCACCCCTAGCGGGAGATACGAGCAGTACTTC. This encodes CASSHPTPSGRYEQYF.